This T cell receptor (beta chain) was identified during a study of OX40 agonist ivuxolimab in advanced cancers. Describing the broader study: Ivuxolimab was an agonistic, fully human IgG2 monoclonal antibody directed against OX40 (CD134), a costimulatory receptor. Intravenous ivuxolimab was administered to patients every 2 weeks at six dose levels: 0.01, 0.1, 0.3, 1.5, 3 and 10 mg/kg. Of the 52 patients in dose escalation, about 19 had hepatocellular carcinoma, some 15 had melanoma, 9 had renal cell carcinoma and 9 had head and neck cancer. A male proportion of roughly 80% and a mean age of approximately 62 years, ranging from 23 to 79, were recorded for the dose-escalation cohort. Prior anti-PD-1, anti-PD-L1 or anti-CTLA-4 therapy was permitted, and 40% to 50% of dose-escalation patients had received checkpoint inhibitors. Partial responses occurred in three dose-escalation patients: two with cutaneous melanoma and one with hepatocellular carcinoma. Peripheral TCRbeta sequencing was intended to test whether TCR sequence diversity was altered and clonal T-cell expansion was caused by ivuxolimab. The monotherapy dose-escalation portion (N = 52 patients) of the phase I ivuxolimab trial is reported in the paper. What the authors observed across the whole study: In the 0.1-3.0 mg/kg groups, partial responders were among the patients with the lowest normalized peripheral clonal expansion, particularly in CD8+ T cells. At doses from 0.1 to 3.0 mg/kg, clonal expansion was seen in both CD4+ and CD8+ blood T cells between baseline and week 6. Low levels of normalized T-cell clonal expansion were also seen in some patients who did not respond. The antigen specificity of the peripheral T cells that underwent clonal expansion was not determined. After ivuxolimab, more expanded clones were found on average in CD8+ T cells than in CD4+ T cells.

To sequence the TCRbeta CDR3 region, genomic DNA was isolated from the sorted cells. The immunoSEQ Assay was used for sequencing of TCRbeta CDR3 regions. The table was pulled from immuneACCESS by TCRdb, which kept in-frame rearrangements only. Such tables lose some clones; where checked, under half of the loss comes from unresolved V genes, and the rest has no known cause. The sample table lists over 30,000 clones, about 92% of them with a count of one. Jointly, the top ten make up 0.8% to 1% of the sample. From the cysteine up to the phenylalanine, the CDR3 has a length of 15 residues. The CDR3 DNA has 45 bases and is translated from base 1. Trimming costs V 5 bases and J 0 bases, and their ends lie 11 bases apart. From a lookup of the germline V gene, CDR1 and CDR2 are SGHNT and YENEEA. With respect to this clone: The specificity of this receptor is unknown. Per-base quality was not reported, and no clone a single base away is much larger than it.

The trial excluded patients who had a history of autoimmune disease or were on systemic immunosuppression. Peripheral blood for TCR sequencing was drawn from every dose cohort at baseline, at cycle 4 day 1 and at cycle 7 day 1. The samples were drawn from a first-in-human, open-label, multicenter phase I dose-escalation trial of ivuxolimab. Adults with locally advanced or metastatic head and neck squamous cell, hepatocellular, melanoma or renal cell carcinoma were enrolled in the trial. CD4+ and CD8+ T cells were sorted separately from peripheral blood before TCR sequencing. The source of this sequence is an adult with an advanced solid tumor such as melanoma, head and neck, liver or kidney cancer. Material: CD4+ or CD8+ T cells sorted from blood, obtained in a trial of the OX40 agonist ivuxolimab. Recombination linked TRBV11-3 to TRBJ2-1; the D gene is possibly TRBD2, with 6 bases matching. CDR3 reads: CASSISGYSYNEQFF. The DNA sequence is as follows: TGTGCCAGCAGCATTAGCGGTTACTCCTACAATGAGCAGTTCTTC.